One and the same sample provided the 21 T cell receptor beta chains below, sequenced in a study of blood T cell repertoires in COVID-19. The data were produced by immunoSEQ multiplex PCR, yet TCRdb's version contains in-frame clones alone and is incomplete. Among about 250,000 clones listed, approximately 85% were seen once. The specimen was peripheral blood. The source is a man aged 50-60 years with active or convalescent COVID-19.

The chain recombines TRBV6-1 with TRBJ1-5; tentatively, D is TRBD1 (5 bases). There are 17 residues in the CDR3. Germline values: CDR1 MNHNS, CDR2 SASEGT. Trimming took 1 base from V and 6 from J, leaving 19 bases between them. The CDR3 DNA sequence: TGTGCCAGCAGTGAAGGACACCAGGGTTTCGCCTTTCAGCCCCAGCATTTT. Amino acid sequence: CASSEGHQGFAFQPQHF.

The V and J genes are TRBV7-9 and TRBJ1-1; perhaps TRBD1 as D (6 bases). The CDR3 sequence is 12 residues long. Trimming removed 8 bases from V and 3 bases from J, with 10 bases in between. Looked up from germline, CDR1 is SEHNR and CDR2 is FQNEAQ (reference sequence). CDR3 sequence reads: CASVGADTEAFF. The CDR3 coding sequence is TGTGCCAGCGTGGGGGCGGACACTGAAGCTTTCTTT.

The CDR3 reads CASSFHLDRAAKNIQYF. CDR3 DNA sequence: TGTGCCAGCAGCTTCCACTTGGACAGGGCGGCCAAAAACATTCAGTACTTC. V usage is TRBV7-8 and J usage is TRBJ2-4; 8 nucleotides match TRBD1. J was trimmed by 1 base and V by 3 bases; bases with no gene match: 8. This CDR3 region has 17 residues. Germline V gene lookup returns CDR1 SGHVS and CDR2 FQNEAQ.

This chain joins TRBV30 and TRBJ1-3, with D possibly being TRBD1 (6 bases). Looked up from germline, CDR1 is GTSNPN and CDR2 is SVGIG (reference sequence). This CDR3 spans 14 amino acids. V was shortened by 6 bases and J by 3 bases, with 15 bases between the two germline ends. This CDR3 is CACRTAQGGNTIYF. CDR3 nucleotides: TGTGCCTGCAGGACAGCACAAGGTGGAAACACCATATATTTT.

This clone was seen a few times. The rearrangement links TRBV6-5 to TRBJ1-2; D might be TRBD1 (5 bases). Trimming removed 7 bases at V and 1 base at J, with 13 bases between. Germline loops: CDR1 MNHEY, CDR2 SVGAGI. The CDR3 spans 14 residues. The CDR3 reads CASKRTGRNYGYTF. CDR3 sequence (DNA): TGTGCCAGCAAACGAACAGGACGTAACTATGGCTACACCTTC.

The chain links TRBV30 to TRBJ2-7, with 9 bases identical to TRBD2. Germline CDR1 reads GTSNPN; CDR2 reads SVGIG (reference sequence). The CDR3 has 15 amino acids. V was pared by 3 bases and J by 9 bases, with 15 bases of the junction left unmatched. Here the CDR3 reads CAWSGEGTSPRVQYF. The CDR3, as DNA: TGTGCCTGGAGCGGTGAAGGGACTAGCCCTAGGGTGCAGTACTTC.

V gene TRBV18 combines with J gene TRBJ1-2; D unclear. This CDR3 region has 14 residues. V dropped 3 bases and J dropped 8 bases, with 16 bases sitting between them. Germline CDR1 reads KGHSH; CDR2 reads LQKENI. The CDR3 loop reads CASSPPQPSGGYTF. The CDR3 DNA follows: TGTGCCAGCTCACCCCCACAGCCTTCGGGGGGCTACACCTTC.

The chain has TRBV2 and TRBJ1-1, with TRBD1 as a possible D gene (5 bases). The V gene lost 4 bases and the J gene lost 1 base, with 10 bases spanning the gap. The germline gives CDR1 SNHLY, CDR2 FYNNEI. The CDR3 consists of 14 residues. The CDR3 protein is CASSGGLPNTEAFF. The CDR3, as DNA: TGTGCCAGCAGTGGGGGCCTTCCGAACACTGAAGCTTTCTTT.

The chain is built from TRBV6-5 and TRBJ1-3, with D perhaps matching TRBD1 (5 bases). V was trimmed by 4 bases and J by 4 bases, leaving 11 bases between them. This CDR3 region has 14 residues. From germline, CDR1 is MNHEY and CDR2 SVGAGI. The CDR3, as DNA: TGTGCCAGCAGTTCCCGCAGGGCAGGAAACACCATATATTTT. Its protein product is CASSSRRAGNTIYF.

Details on this clone: A read error may produce the germline difference seen at one junction end. The V gene is TRBV5-4, the J gene TRBJ1-6, with 8 bases aligning to TRBD1. The CDR3 spans 14 residues. Per the germline V gene, CDR1 is SGHNT and CDR2 is YYREEE (reference sequence). Here the CDR3 reads CASSSGQAVGDVLF. The DNA of the CDR3 is TGTGCCAGCAGCTCGGGACAGGCGGTAGGCGATGTTCTGTTT.

The rearrangement uses TRBV28 and TRBJ2-2, with TRBD2 matching 10 bases. The CDR3 is made up of 16 amino acids. Germline-derived CDR1 and CDR2 are MDHEN and SYDVKM. The V gene end was trimmed by 5 bases and the J gene end by 6 bases; junction bases not matched to a gene: 9. CDR3: CASSPSGSGKSGELFF. The CDR3 coding sequence is TGTGCCAGCAGTCCTAGCGGGAGCGGGAAGTCCGGGGAGCTGTTTTTT.

This clone was detected once. The rearrangement joins TRBV30 to TRBJ1-2; 9 nucleotides line up with TRBD1. V shed 1 base, J shed 6 bases, and the junction held 6 bases outside the gene matches. Germline CDR1 GTSNPN, CDR2 SVGIG (reference sequence). The CDR3 runs 14 residues. The CDR3 region is CAWSGDRGSDGYTF. The CDR3 DNA is TGTGCCTGGAGTGGAGACAGGGGGAGCGATGGCTACACCTTC.

This clone showed up just a few times. The rearrangement links TRBV18 to TRBJ2-1; 7 bases fit TRBD2. With V trimmed by 5 bases and J by 7 bases, 23 bases remained unmatched. This CDR3 has 19 residues. Germline CDR1 is KGHSH and CDR2 is LQKENI. In DNA, the CDR3 is TGTGCCAGCTCAGAGACTAGCCAGGCGGGAATTGGGGCCTTAAATGAGCAGTTCTTC. Its protein product is CASSETSQAGIGALNEQFF. Drawing the rest from reference TRBV18 and TRBJ2-1, the complete variable domain is NAGVMQNPRHLVRRRGQEARLRCSPMKGHSHVYWYRQLPEEGLKFMVYLQKENIIDESGMPKERFSAEFPKEGPSILRIQQVVRGDSAAYFCASSETSQAGIGALNEQFFGPGTRLTVL.

This chain uses TRBV28 with TRBJ2-1; TRBD2 matches 8 bases. Germline-derived CDR1 and CDR2 are MDHEN and SYDVKM. This CDR3 is built from 14 residues. V gave up 7 bases and J gave up 9 bases; unmatched junction bases: 11. The CDR3 DNA sequence: TGTGCCAGCACCCCAAGAGGGACTAGAGGTGAGCAGTTCTTC. Protein: CASTPRGTRGEQFF.

The J gene is TRBJ2-1, the V gene TRBV5-1; weak D call: TRBD1 (5 bases). The V end lost 0 bases, the J end lost 5 bases, and 9 bases lay between the germline ends. Germline loops: CDR1 SGHRS, CDR2 YFSETQ. This CDR3 is 14 amino acids long. This CDR3 is CASSLGTYNNEQFF. CDR3 in DNA: TGCGCCAGCAGCTTGGGGACATATAACAATGAGCAGTTCTTC.

The rearrangement joins TRBV6-5 to TRBJ2-5; TRBD2 is a possible D gene (7 bases). V was clipped by 6 bases and J by 5 bases, with 19 bases between them. Per germline, CDR1 MNHEY and CDR2 SVGAGI. This CDR3 region has 15 residues. CDR3 amino acids: CASRTRDYQGETQYF. CDR3 coding DNA: TGTGCCAGCAGGACCCGGGACTACCAGGGGGAGACCCAGTACTTC.

This sequence joins TRBV7-2 and TRBJ2-7; 9 bases agree with TRBD2. Losses at the gene ends were 4 bases for V and 5 bases for J; bases not matched to a gene: 9. Looked up from germline, CDR1 is SGHTA and CDR2 is FQGNSA. The CDR3 runs 15 residues. The CDR3 sequence is CASSSPWGLADEQYF. DNA of the CDR3: TGTGCCAGCAGCTCTCCCTGGGGACTAGCAGACGAGCAGTACTTC.

The genes are TRBV27 and TRBJ1-2; tentatively, D is TRBD1 (5 bases). Germline values: CDR1 MNHEY, CDR2 SMNVEV (reference sequence). V lost 3 bases to trimming and J lost 5 bases, with 19 bases between them. This CDR3 comprises 16 residues. CDR3 nucleotides: TGTGCCAGCAGTTTCGGATTCGGGGGGAGGGGTTATGGCTACACCTTC. Its protein is CASSFGFGGRGYGYTF.

The chain employs TRBV11-3 and TRBJ2-1, with D unclear. Trimming cost V 1 base and J 4 bases, with 5 bases left between them. This CDR3 region has 13 residues. CDR1 SGHNT and CDR2 YENEEA come from the germline V gene. For the CDR3, the DNA is TGTGCCAGCAGCTTAGGCAGATACAATGAGCAGTTCTTC. It is translated as CASSLGRYNEQFF. Combining the CDR3 with reference TRBV11-3 and TRBJ2-1 gives the whole variable domain EAGVVQSPRYKIIEKKQPVAFWCNPISGHNTLYWYLQNLGQGPELLIRYENEEAVDDSQLPKDRFSAERLKGVDSTLKIQPAELGDSAVYLCASSLGRYNEQFFGPGTRLTVL.

The chain joins TRBV19 to TRBJ1-1; maybe TRBD1 (6 bases). CDR3 length: 14 residues. Germline V gives CDR1 LNHDA, CDR2 SQIVND (reference sequence). Trimming cost V 4 bases and J 4 bases, with 13 bases left between them. The CDR3 loop is CASSRQASVTEAFF. The CDR3 nucleotides read TGTGCCAGTAGTAGACAGGCCTCCGTCACTGAAGCTTTCTTT. The full variable domain, rest sourced from reference TRBV19 and TRBJ1-1, is DGGITQSPKYLFRKEGQNVTLSCEQNLNHDAMYWYRQDPGQGLRLIYYSQIVNDFQKGDIAEGYSVSREKKESFPLTVTSAQKNPTAFYLCASSRQASVTEAFFGQGTRLTVV.

The rearrangement links TRBV3-1 (or the pseudogene TRBV3-2) to TRBJ2-6; TRBD2 matches 7 bases. With 1 base clipped from V and 1 base from J, the junction kept 4 bases outside the gene matches. This CDR3 spans 17 amino acids. Germline V gene data show CDR1 as LGHDT and CDR2 as YNNKEL (reference sequence). DNA of the CDR3: TGTGCCAGCAGCCAAGGACTAGCAGCGTCTGGGGCCAACGTCCTGACTTTC. It codes for CASSQGLAASGANVLTF.